Listed below are T cell receptor beta chains from one sample, sequenced in a study of tissue T cells after allogeneic stem cell transplantation. TCRdb keeps only in-frame clones here, not all; method: immunoSEQ multiplex PCR. The sample has over 3,000 clones, roughly 75% seen once. The material sequenced was small intestine tissue, taken at autopsy. Receptors originate from an older male patient with steroid-refractory graft-versus-host disease after an allogeneic stem cell transplant. Part of the T cells may come from the graft donor. Each CDR3 is given without its conserved first and last residue. Fields, in order: V gene, CDR3 protein.

v_call: TRBV5-6; cdr3_aa: ASSLGASNQPQH
v_call: TRBV11-3; cdr3_aa: ASSLGENTEAF
v_call: TRBV12-5; cdr3_aa: ASGLKTGSRPQH
v_call: TRBV28; cdr3_aa: ASSKWGAGANVLT
v_call: TRBV12-3/TRBV12-4; cdr3_aa: ASSLYTREQY
v_call: TRBV7-2; cdr3_aa: ASSSYSSYEQY
v_call: TRBV10-3; cdr3_aa: ATRDRDSLVAGELF
v_call: TRBV24-1; cdr3_aa: ATSDGGGYEQY
v_call: TRBV5-1; cdr3_aa: ASGTSGGAREQF
v_call: TRBV5-8; cdr3_aa: ASSLETPYYT
v_call: TRBV12-3/TRBV12-4; cdr3_aa: ASSGGGGDTQY
v_call: TRBV6-5; cdr3_aa: ASSPRPYYEQY
v_call: TRBV19; cdr3_aa: ASSMDLGIGDTQY
v_call: TRBV5-4; cdr3_aa: ASSLTPGQGEY
v_call: TRBV7-9; cdr3_aa: ASSRAGERTGTGEGYT
v_call: TRBV28; cdr3_aa: ASSLGGGQKNIQY
v_call: TRBV7-9; cdr3_aa: ASSPIGGAISVGYT
v_call: TRBV6-5; cdr3_aa: ASSLEVGGYT
v_call: TRBV9; cdr3_aa: ASSSGLGGEQY
v_call: TRBV10-1; cdr3_aa: ASSPTGTGGFTDTQY
v_call: TRBV5-5; cdr3_aa: ASSLGDGPETQY
v_call: TRBV9; cdr3_aa: ASSVTGGNEKLF
v_call: TRBV27; cdr3_aa: ASSLGTVNTEAF
v_call: TRBV6-5; cdr3_aa: ASSYARQDSPLH
v_call: TRBV7-8; cdr3_aa: ASSNRDRAWTEAF
v_call: TRBV28; cdr3_aa: ASEGYGYT
v_call: TRBV19; cdr3_aa: ASSIASGGSTDTQY
v_call: TRBV25-1; cdr3_aa: ASSEYEGYEQY
v_call: TRBV7-9; cdr3_aa: ASSPAVYGYT
v_call: TRBV2; cdr3_aa: ASSVGGRSGLY
v_call: TRBV28; cdr3_aa: ASSFFEGIVLDEQY
v_call: TRBV12-3/TRBV12-4; cdr3_aa: ASRNDVGYGYT
v_call: TRBV11-2; cdr3_aa: ASSSRDRSLH
v_call: TRBV5-1; cdr3_aa: ASSLARADSPLH
v_call: TRBV7-7; cdr3_aa: ASSLGPSGVYNEQF
v_call: TRBV7-2; cdr3_aa: ASSLGQGALMGETQY
v_call: TRBV7-2; cdr3_aa: ASSTDRGLEQY
v_call: TRBV30; cdr3_aa: AWSVIGLGGEAF
v_call: TRBV5-1; cdr3_aa: ASSPGTGGNTIY
v_call: TRBV7-2; cdr3_aa: ASSYAGGPYEQY
v_call: TRBV7-9; cdr3_aa: ASSLDTGGWTQPQH
v_call: TRBV4-3; cdr3_aa: ASSQDERRTDTGELF
v_call: TRBV6-5; cdr3_aa: ASSAVGGWSGELF
v_call: TRBV7-9; cdr3_aa: ASSLGQEETQY
v_call: TRBV7-2; cdr3_aa: ASSFPGADYGYT
v_call: TRBV24-1; cdr3_aa: ATSDPGQGITGELF
v_call: TRBV19; cdr3_aa: ASSRPTSGDTYEQY
v_call: TRBV18; cdr3_aa: ASSPLRQTEAF
v_call: TRBV11-1; cdr3_aa: ASSLGASEQY
v_call: TRBV21-1; cdr3_aa: ASKEGTAFTEAF
v_call: TRBV27; cdr3_aa: ASRVTGNVEAF
v_call: TRBV7-8; cdr3_aa: ASSLEGPQY
v_call: TRBV5-8; cdr3_aa: ASSLSPFVSTGELF
v_call: TRBV19; cdr3_aa: ASKQGGARTYGYT
v_call: TRBV4-2; cdr3_aa: ASSQRSHQGDTEAF
v_call: TRBV7-9; cdr3_aa: ASSATGGMAGELF